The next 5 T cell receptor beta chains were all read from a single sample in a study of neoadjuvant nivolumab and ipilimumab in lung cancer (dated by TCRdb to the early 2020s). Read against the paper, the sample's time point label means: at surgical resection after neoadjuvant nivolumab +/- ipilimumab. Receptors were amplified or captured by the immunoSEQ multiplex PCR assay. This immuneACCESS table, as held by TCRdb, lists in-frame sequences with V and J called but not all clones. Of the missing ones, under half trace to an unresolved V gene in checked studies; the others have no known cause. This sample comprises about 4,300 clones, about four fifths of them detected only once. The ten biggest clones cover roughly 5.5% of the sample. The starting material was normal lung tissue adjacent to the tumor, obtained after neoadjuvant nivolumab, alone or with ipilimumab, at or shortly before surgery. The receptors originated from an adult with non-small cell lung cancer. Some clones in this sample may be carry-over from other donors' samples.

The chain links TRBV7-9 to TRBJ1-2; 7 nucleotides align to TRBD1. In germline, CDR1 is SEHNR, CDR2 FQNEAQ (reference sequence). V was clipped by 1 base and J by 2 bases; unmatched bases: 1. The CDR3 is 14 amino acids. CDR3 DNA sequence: TGTGCCAGCAGCTTAGGGGGACAGAACTATGGCTACACCTTC. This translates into CASSLGGQNYGYTF.

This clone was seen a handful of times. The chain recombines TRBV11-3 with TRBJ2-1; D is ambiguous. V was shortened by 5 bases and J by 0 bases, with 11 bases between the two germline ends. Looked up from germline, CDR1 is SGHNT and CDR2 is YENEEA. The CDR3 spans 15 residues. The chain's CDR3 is CASSGRLDSYNEQFF. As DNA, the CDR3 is TGTGCCAGCAGCGGCCGCCTAGACTCCTACAATGAGCAGTTCTTC.

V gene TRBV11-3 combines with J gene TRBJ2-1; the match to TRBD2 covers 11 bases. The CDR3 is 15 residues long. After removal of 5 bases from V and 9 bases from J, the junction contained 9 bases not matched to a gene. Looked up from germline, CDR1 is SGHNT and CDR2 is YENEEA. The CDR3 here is CASSTRSGRVGEQFF. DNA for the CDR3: TGTGCCAGCAGCACTCGTAGCGGGAGGGTAGGTGAGCAGTTCTTC.

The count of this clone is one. CDR3 sequence: CASSFTSEVPYEQYF. The CDR3 nucleotides read TGTGCCAGCAGCTTCACAAGTGAGGTTCCCTACGAGCAGTACTTC. V is TRBV11-2 and J is TRBJ2-7; no reliable D call. The CDR3 runs to 15 residues. The germline CDR1 and CDR2 sequences are SGHAT and FQNNGV. V shed 3 bases and J shed 2 bases, with 14 bases lying between them.

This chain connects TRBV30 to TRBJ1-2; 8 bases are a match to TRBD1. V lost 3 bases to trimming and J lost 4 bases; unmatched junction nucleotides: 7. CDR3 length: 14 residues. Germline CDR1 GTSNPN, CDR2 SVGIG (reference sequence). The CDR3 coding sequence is TGTGCCTGGAGCCATACCCAGGGGGCCTATGGCTACACCTTC. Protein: CAWSHTQGAYGYTF.